What follows is one TCR beta chain and its context. What was sequenced were expressed TCRB transcripts, since all of the isolated RNA had been reverse transcribed. Clones were read by immunoSEQ multiplex PCR, and TCRdb kept only the in-frame ones, dropping some. The table shows about 900,000 clones, with 15% to 20% occurring only once. The data were taken from a study of beta chain features in type 1 diabetes. V gave up 2 bases and J gave up 2 bases; unmatched junction bases: 9. Germline V gene data show CDR1 as SGHTA and CDR2 as FQGNSA. The CDR3 totals 18 residues. The chain uses TRBV7-2 and TRBJ2-3; TRBD2 matches at 11 bases. This clonotype was sampled from a woman between 18 and 30 years old in good health. Material for sequencing was naive CD4+ T cells from blood. CDR3 sequence reads: CASSLTLGTSGNTDTQYF. In DNA form, the CDR3 reads TGTGCCAGCAGCTTAACCCTCGGGACTAGCGGAAACACAGATACGCAGTATTTT. Filled out from reference TRBV7-2 and TRBJ2-3, the complete variable domain reads GAGVSQSPSNKVTEKGKDVELRCDPISGHTALYWYRQSLGQGLEFLIYFQGNSAPDKSGLPSDRFSAERTGGSVSTLTIQRTQQEDSAVYLCASSLTLGTSGNTDTQYFGPGTRLTVL.